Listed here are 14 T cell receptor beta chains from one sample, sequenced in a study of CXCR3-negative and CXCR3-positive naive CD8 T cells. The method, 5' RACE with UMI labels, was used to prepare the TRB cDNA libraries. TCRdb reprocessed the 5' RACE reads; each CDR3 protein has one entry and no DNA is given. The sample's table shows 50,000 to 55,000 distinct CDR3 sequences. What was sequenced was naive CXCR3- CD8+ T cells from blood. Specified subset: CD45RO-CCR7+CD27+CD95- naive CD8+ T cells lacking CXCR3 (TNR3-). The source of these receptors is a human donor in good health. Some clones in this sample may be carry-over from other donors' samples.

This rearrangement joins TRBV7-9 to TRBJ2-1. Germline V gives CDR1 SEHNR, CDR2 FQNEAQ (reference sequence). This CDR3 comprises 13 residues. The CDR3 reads CASIDRGGNEQFF.

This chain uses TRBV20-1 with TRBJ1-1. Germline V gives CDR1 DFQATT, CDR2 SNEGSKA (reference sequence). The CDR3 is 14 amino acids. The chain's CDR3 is CSAPADGRGTEAFF.

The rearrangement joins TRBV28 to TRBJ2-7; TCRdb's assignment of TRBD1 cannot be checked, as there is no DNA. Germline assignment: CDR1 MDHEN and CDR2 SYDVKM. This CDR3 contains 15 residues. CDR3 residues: CASSRAQGPIYEQYF.

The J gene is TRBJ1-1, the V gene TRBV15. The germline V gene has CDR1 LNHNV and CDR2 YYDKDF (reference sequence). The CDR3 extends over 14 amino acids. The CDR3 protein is CATSASRGGTEAFF. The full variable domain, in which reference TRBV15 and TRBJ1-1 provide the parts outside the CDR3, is DAMVIQNPRYQVTQFGKPVTLSCSQTLNHNVMYWYQQKSSQAPKLLFHYYDKDFNNEADTPDNFQSRRPNTSFCFLDIRSPGLGDTAMYLCATSASRGGTEAFFGQGTRLTVV.

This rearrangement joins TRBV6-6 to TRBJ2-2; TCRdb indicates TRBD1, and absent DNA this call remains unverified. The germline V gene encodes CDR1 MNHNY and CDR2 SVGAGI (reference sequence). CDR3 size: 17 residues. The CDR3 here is CASSPPGGDRNTGELFF.

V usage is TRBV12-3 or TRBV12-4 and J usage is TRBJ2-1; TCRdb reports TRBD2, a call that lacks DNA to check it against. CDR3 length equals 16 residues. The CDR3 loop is CASSFPAGGGDNEQFF.

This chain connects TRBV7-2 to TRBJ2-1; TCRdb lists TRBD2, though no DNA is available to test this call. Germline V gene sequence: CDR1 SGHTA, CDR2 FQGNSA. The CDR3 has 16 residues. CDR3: CASSASGGYSYNEQFF.

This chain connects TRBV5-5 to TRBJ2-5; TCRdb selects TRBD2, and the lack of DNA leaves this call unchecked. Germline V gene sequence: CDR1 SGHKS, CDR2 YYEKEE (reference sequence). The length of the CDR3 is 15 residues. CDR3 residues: CASSKRTSEQETQYF. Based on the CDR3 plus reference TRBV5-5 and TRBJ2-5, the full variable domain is DAGVTQSPTHLIKTRGQQVTLRCSPISGHKSVSWYQQVLGQGPQFIFQYYEKEERGRGNFPDRFSARQFPNYSSELNVNALLLGDSALYLCASSKRTSEQETQYFGPGTRLLVL.

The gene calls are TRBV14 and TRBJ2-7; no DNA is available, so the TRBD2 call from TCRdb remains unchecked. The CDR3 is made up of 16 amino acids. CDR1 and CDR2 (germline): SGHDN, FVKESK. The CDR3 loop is CASSQEFLETTYEQYF.

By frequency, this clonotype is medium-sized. The CDR3: CSVAPFRDPRTEAFF. The V and J genes are TRBV29-1 and TRBJ1-1; the TCRdb D gene call, TRBD1, has no DNA to confirm it. The germline CDR1 and CDR2 sequences are SQVTM and ANQGSEA. The CDR3 has 15 amino acids.

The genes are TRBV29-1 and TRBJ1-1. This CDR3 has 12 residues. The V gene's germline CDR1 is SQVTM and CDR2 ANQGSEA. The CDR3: CSVGRMNTEAFF.

The CDR3 loop is CASRGGAGSGETQYF. The gene calls are TRBV28 and TRBJ2-5; without DNA, the TCRdb call of TRBD1 cannot be checked. This CDR3 is 15 amino acids long. Germline CDR1 is MDHEN and CDR2 is SYDVKM.

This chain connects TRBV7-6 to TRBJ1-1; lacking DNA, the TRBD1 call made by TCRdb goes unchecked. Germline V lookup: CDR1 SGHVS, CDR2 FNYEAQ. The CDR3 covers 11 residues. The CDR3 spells CASSTGGEAFF.

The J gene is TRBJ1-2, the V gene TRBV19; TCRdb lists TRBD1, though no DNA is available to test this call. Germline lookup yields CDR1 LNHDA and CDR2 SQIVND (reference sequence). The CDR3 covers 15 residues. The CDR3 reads CASSPAAGTGYGYTF.